Below are 21 T cell receptor beta chains sequenced from a single sample in a study of blood T cell repertoires in COVID-19. Data came from immunoSEQ multiplex PCR; TCRdb stores just in-frame clones and leaves some out. Here the sample spans about 430,000 clones, about 87% being singletons. Sequencing was done on a sample of peripheral blood. Receptor source: a man between 18 and 35 years old with COVID-19, enrolled during active disease.

The chain is built from TRBV6-5 and TRBJ2-7; 9 nucleotides align to TRBD1. Trimming cost V 7 bases and J 5 bases; bases outside gene matches: 6. This CDR3 contains 13 residues. Germline V gene data show CDR1 as MNHEY and CDR2 as SVGAGI. The CDR3 nucleotides read TGTGCCAGCAATCGGGACAGGGTTGACGAGCAGTACTTC. Translation gives CASNRDRVDEQYF.

The chain links TRBV7-2 to TRBJ1-1, with a possible D match to TRBD1 (5 bases). The CDR3 contains 14 residues. The germline V and J ends were trimmed by 1 base and 4 bases, with 10 bases remaining between them. The V gene's germline CDR1 is SGHTA and CDR2 FQGNSA. The CDR3 here is CASSLGGGSTEAFF. CDR3 coding DNA: TGTGCCAGCAGCTTAGGGGGGGGTAGCACTGAAGCTTTCTTT.

The chain links TRBV9 to TRBJ2-7; TRBD2 agrees at 11 bases. The CDR3 totals 14 residues. CDR1 SGDLS and CDR2 YYNGEE come from the germline V gene. J gave up 2 bases and V 4 bases, and 2 bases lay outside the gene matches. CDR3 in DNA: TGTGCCAGCAGCACACTAGCGGGAGCCTACGAGCAGTACTTC. This codes for CASSTLAGAYEQYF.

The J gene is TRBJ2-3, the V gene TRBV19, with TRBD2 matching over 10 bases. Trimming cost V 5 bases and J 1 base; bases outside gene matches: 9. The CDR3 spans 17 residues. Germline CDR1 reads LNHDA; CDR2 reads SQIVND (reference sequence). The chain's CDR3 is CASSGSGLARRTDTQYF. The CDR3 coding sequence is TGTGCCAGTAGTGGATCGGGACTAGCGAGACGCACAGATACGCAGTATTTT. Variable domain in full (rest from reference TRBV19 and TRBJ2-3): DGGITQSPKYLFRKEGQNVTLSCEQNLNHDAMYWYRQDPGQGLRLIYYSQIVNDFQKGDIAEGYSVSREKKESFPLTVTSAQKNPTAFYLCASSGSGLARRTDTQYFGPGTRLTVL.

This sequence joins TRBV24-1 and TRBJ2-2, with D unclear. The CDR3 contains 15 residues. Germline lookup yields CDR1 KGHDR and CDR2 SFDVKD. V was cut by 3 bases and J by 4 bases, with 11 bases left in between. CDR3 sequence: CATSDPRRGTGELFF. The DNA of the CDR3 is TGTGCCACCAGTGATCCCCGCAGAGGCACCGGGGAGCTGTTTTTT.

This chain connects TRBV2 to TRBJ2-7; unclear D gene. CDR1 and CDR2 (germline): SNHLY, FYNNEI. V lost 8 bases and J lost 4, with 21 bases in between. The CDR3 length is 15 residues. The DNA for the CDR3 is TGTGCCAGCCGATCGACGGGTACCGCTATATACGAGCAGTACTTC. As protein: CASRSTGTAIYEQYF.

The chain employs TRBV6-1 and TRBJ2-2, with D possibly TRBD2 on 6 matching bases. Deletions cut 4 bases from V and 4 bases from J, with 16 bases between. Germline V CDR1 and CDR2: MNHNS, SASEGT. This CDR3 spans 16 amino acids. CDR3 nucleotides: TGTGCCAGCAGTGTCTTTAGGGGAGGAGGCACCGGGGAGCTGTTTTTT. As protein: CASSVFRGGGTGELFF.

The rearrangement uses TRBV3-1 (or the pseudogene TRBV3-2) and TRBJ2-7; 9 bases align to TRBD2. There are 14 residues in the CDR3. The J segment lost 3 bases and the V segment lost 4 bases, leaving 4 bases of the junction unmatched. Germline V gene lookup returns CDR1 LGHDT and CDR2 YNNKEL (reference sequence). DNA of the CDR3: TGTGCCAGCAGCCGTATTAGCGGGAGCTACGAGCAGTACTTC. This codes for CASSRISGSYEQYF.

The rearrangement links TRBV5-4 to TRBJ2-5, with 7 bases aligning to TRBD2. This CDR3 spans 16 amino acids. Germline V gene data show CDR1 as SGHNT and CDR2 as YYREEE (reference sequence). V trimming: 4 bases; J trimming: 1 base; junction bases outside the gene matches: 10. CDR3 nucleotide sequence: TGTGCCAGCAGCCTCGGCGGTTTAGCGGGCCAAGAGACCCAGTACTTC. Translated, it gives CASSLGGLAGQETQYF.

This clone occurred once. CDR3 sequence reads: CATGQGMTETQYF. CDR3 nucleotide sequence: TGTGCCACGGGACAGGGGATGACGGAGACCCAGTACTTC. This chain links TRBV6-5 with TRBJ2-5; 10 bases map to TRBD1. The CDR3 covers 13 residues. The V gene end was trimmed by 10 bases and the J gene end by 5 bases; junction bases not matched to a gene: 7. Germline-derived CDR1 and CDR2 are MNHEY and SVGAGI.

The chain links TRBV10-1 to TRBJ1-1, with D maybe TRBD1 (5 bases). The CDR3 consists of 14 residues. Trimming took off 3 bases at V and 4 bases at J, with 12 bases between the two ends. From germline, CDR1 is WNHNN and CDR2 SYGVQD (reference sequence). As DNA, the CDR3 is TGCGCCAGCAGTGACGGGGGAGTTAGCACTGAAGCTTTCTTT. It codes for CASSDGGVSTEAFF.

The chain carries TRBV5-4 and TRBJ1-1; D is unclear. The CDR3 consists of 16 residues. Trimming shortened V by 5 bases and J by 5 bases, and 22 bases separated the two germline ends. Germline-derived CDR1 and CDR2 are SGHNT and YYREEE (reference sequence). Here the CDR3 reads CASSREGMRAGTEAFF. The CDR3 DNA follows: TGTGCCAGCAGTAGAGAAGGGATGAGAGCGGGGACTGAAGCTTTCTTT.

This clone was seen only a few times. The chain is built from TRBV5-1 and TRBJ1-2; 11 bases fit TRBD1. CDR1 is SGHRS and CDR2 is YFSETQ in the germline V gene. With 4 bases clipped from V and 6 bases from J, the junction kept 8 bases outside the gene matches. The CDR3 is made up of 15 amino acids. CDR3 nucleotide sequence: TGCGCCAGCAGCCCCCGGACAGGGGGCAGAAATGGCTACACCTTC. Translation gives CASSPRTGGRNGYTF.

The rearrangement uses TRBV5-1 and TRBJ2-5, with 13 bases that match TRBD2. The CDR3 covers 16 residues. V gave up 4 bases and J gave up 5 bases; unmatched junction bases: 8. Germline CDR1 and CDR2: SGHRS and YFSETQ. CDR3: CASSLRTSGGGETQYF. The DNA of the CDR3 is TGCGCCAGCAGCCTAAGGACTAGCGGGGGCGGTGAGACCCAGTACTTC.

The chain uses TRBV21-1 and TRBJ2-7; TRBD2 is taken as the D call from the table, unchecked against the DNA. TRBV21-1 is described as a pseudogene. The CDR3 loop spans 18 amino acids. Here the CDR3 DNA reads TGTGCCAGCAGCAAAGCGTGGAGTTCCGATTATCCGGACTACGAGCAGTACTTC. Its protein product is CASSKAWSSDYPDYEQYF.

This rearrangement joins TRBV9 to TRBJ2-5; 12 bases are shared with TRBD1. This CDR3 spans 15 amino acids. Per germline, CDR1 SGDLS and CDR2 YYNGEE. Unmatched junction bases numbered 3, after V lost 3 bases and J lost 3 bases. The CDR3 spells CASSGGQGAEETQYF. CDR3 coding DNA: TGTGCCAGCAGCGGGGGACAGGGGGCAGAAGAGACCCAGTACTTC.

This chain joins TRBV6-2 or TRBV6-3 and TRBJ2-2, with D possibly matching TRBD2 (5 bases). V was pared by 6 bases and J by 7 bases, with 27 bases between. Germline V gene sequence: CDR1 MNHEY, CDR2 SVGEGT. The CDR3 covers 18 residues. CDR3 loop: CASSPGSWLSGVGGELFF. CDR3 DNA sequence: TGTGCCAGCAGCCCTGGCTCATGGTTGAGCGGCGTCGGCGGGGAGCTGTTTTTT.

The V call is TRBV7-9, the J call TRBJ2-1; possible D gene TRBD1, 6 bases. Per the germline V gene, CDR1 is SEHNR and CDR2 is FQNEAQ (reference sequence). Trimming removed 5 bases at V and 2 bases at J, with 13 bases between. The CDR3 spans 15 residues. CDR3 DNA sequence: TGTGCCAGCAGCACCCAGGGGAACCCCTACAATGAGCAGTTCTTC. Residues: CASSTQGNPYNEQFF. The full variable domain, completed using reference TRBV7-9 and TRBJ2-1, is DTGVSQNPRHKITKRGQNVTFRCDPISEHNRLYWYRQTLGQGPEFLTYFQNEAQLEKSRLLSDRFSAERPKGSFSTLEIQRTEQGDSAMYLCASSTQGNPYNEQFFGPGTRLTVL.

The rearrangement links TRBV2 to TRBJ2-3; D may be TRBD2 (6 bases). Germline CDR1 and CDR2: SNHLY and FYNNEI. V was cut by 4 bases and J by 4 bases, with 12 bases left in between. The CDR3 covers 14 residues. The CDR3 DNA sequence: TGTGCCAGCAGTGGGAAACTAGCTTCAGATACGCAGTATTTT. Encoded protein: CASSGKLASDTQYF. Filled out from reference TRBV2 and TRBJ2-3, the complete variable domain reads EPEVTQTPSHQVTQMGQEVILRCVPISNHLYFYWYRQILGQKVEFLVSFYNNEISEKSEIFDDQFSVERPDGSNFTLKIRSTKLEDSAMYFCASSGKLASDTQYFGPGTRLTVL.

V is TRBV2 and J is TRBJ2-1, with TRBD1 matching 7 bases. After removal of 4 bases from V and 8 bases from J, the junction contained 2 bases not matched to a gene. The CDR3 extends over 12 amino acids. Looked up from germline, CDR1 is SNHLY and CDR2 is FYNNEI. The CDR3 loop is CASSGGQDEQFF. In DNA form, the CDR3 reads TGTGCCAGCAGTGGCGGACAGGATGAGCAGTTCTTC.

The rearrangement links TRBV7-9 to TRBJ2-3; TRBD2 agrees at 12 bases. Germline trimming cut 5 bases from V and 5 bases from J; bases unmatched to any gene: 14. This CDR3 region has 18 residues. In germline, CDR1 is SEHNR, CDR2 FQNEAQ (reference sequence). The CDR3 coding sequence is TGTGCCAGCAGCCCACGGACTAGCGGGGCCCCCCCGGGAGATACGCAGTATTTT. It yields the protein CASSPRTSGAPPGDTQYF. Filled out from reference TRBV7-9 and TRBJ2-3, the complete variable domain reads DTGVSQNPRHKITKRGQNVTFRCDPISEHNRLYWYRQTLGQGPEFLTYFQNEAQLEKSRLLSDRFSAERPKGSFSTLEIQRTEQGDSAMYLCASSPRTSGAPPGDTQYFGPGTRLTVL.